The TCR beta chain described here comes from a study of T-cell reconstitution after alpha-beta-depleted transplantation in children. General study findings and limits: Surviving recipient T cells and thymic progenitors accounted for the high day-60 TCRbeta diversity observed in some patients. Most T-cell counts and diversity one year after the transplant came from T cells that were newly produced. Several hundred expanded graft clones reportedly gave rise to the alpha-beta T cells present about two months after transplant.

Library preparation (for TCRbeta) was performed with unique molecular identifiers. TCRdb reanalysed the PCR reads using MiXCR and keeps one entry per CDR3 protein. The sample has 330,000 or so distinct CDR3 sequences; 6.5% to 9% are singletons. The sample holds many counts of this clonotype. Its antigen remains unidentified. The sequencing here drew on peripheral blood, taken 360 days after TCRalphabeta/CD19-depleted stem cell transplant. The sequence came from a female patient aged 2 to 10 who had a stem cell transplant for Fanconi anemia, so the T cells may come from the graft donor.

In DNA, the CDR3 is TGCGCCAGCAGCCAAGTTACAGGGGGCAGCTACGAGCAGTACTTC. Translating gives CASSQVTGGSYEQYF. The chain carries TRBV4-1 and TRBJ2-7; TRBD1 matches 9 bases. V lost 1 base, J lost 3 bases, and 4 bases stayed unmatched. The germline V gene has CDR1 MGHRA and CDR2 YSYEKL. The CDR3 covers 15 residues.